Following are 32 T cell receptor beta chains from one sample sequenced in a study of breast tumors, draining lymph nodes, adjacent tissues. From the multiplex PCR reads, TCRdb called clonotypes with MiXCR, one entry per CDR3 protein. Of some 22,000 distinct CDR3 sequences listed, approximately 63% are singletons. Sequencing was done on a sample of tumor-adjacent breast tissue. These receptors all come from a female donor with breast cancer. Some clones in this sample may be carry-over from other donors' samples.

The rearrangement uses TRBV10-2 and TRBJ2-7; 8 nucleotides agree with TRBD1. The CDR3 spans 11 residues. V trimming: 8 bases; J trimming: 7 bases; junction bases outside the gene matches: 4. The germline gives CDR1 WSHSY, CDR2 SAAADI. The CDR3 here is CASGQGPEQYF. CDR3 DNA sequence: TGCGCCAGCGGACAGGGACCGGAGCAGTACTTC.

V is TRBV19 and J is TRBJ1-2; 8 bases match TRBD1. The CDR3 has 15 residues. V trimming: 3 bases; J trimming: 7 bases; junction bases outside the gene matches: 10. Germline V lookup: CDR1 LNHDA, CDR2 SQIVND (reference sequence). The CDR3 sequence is CASSIFGGQGRGYTF. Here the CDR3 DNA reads TGTGCCAGTAGTATTTTTGGAGGACAGGGACGTGGCTACACCTTC.

The CDR3 sequence is CSARTHHSGNEQFF. The CDR3 region has the DNA TGCAGTGCTAGGACCCACCATAGCGGTAATGAGCAGTTCTTC. V usage is TRBV20-1 and J usage is TRBJ2-1, with D tentatively TRBD2 (6 bases). Trimming stripped 3 bases from V and 7 bases from J, with 16 bases between. Germline loops: CDR1 DFQATT, CDR2 SNEGSKA (reference sequence). The CDR3 has 14 amino acids.

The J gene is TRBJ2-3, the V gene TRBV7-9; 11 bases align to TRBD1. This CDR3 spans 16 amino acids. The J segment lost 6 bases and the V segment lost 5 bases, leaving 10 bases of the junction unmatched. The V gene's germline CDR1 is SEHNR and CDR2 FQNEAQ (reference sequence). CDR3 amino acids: CASSAWDRGNRDTQYF. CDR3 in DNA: TGTGCCAGCAGCGCATGGGACAGGGGGAACCGGGATACGCAGTATTTT.

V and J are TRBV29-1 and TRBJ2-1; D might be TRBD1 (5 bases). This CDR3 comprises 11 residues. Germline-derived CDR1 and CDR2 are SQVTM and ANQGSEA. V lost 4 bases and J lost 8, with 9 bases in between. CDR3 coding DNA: TGCAGCGTTGGGACATGGCATGAGCAGTTCTTC. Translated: CSVGTWHEQFF.

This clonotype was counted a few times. As DNA, the CDR3 is TGTGCCAGCAGTTTAGTATTAACGGGAGGCGGGGAGCAGTTCTTC. This gives the protein CASSLVLTGGGEQFF. The chain employs TRBV28 and TRBJ2-1, with 7 bases matching TRBD2. The CDR3 length is 15 residues. Germline CDR1 reads MDHEN; CDR2 reads SYDVKM. The V and J ends lost 2 bases and 10 bases, in that order; junction bases with no gene match: 11.

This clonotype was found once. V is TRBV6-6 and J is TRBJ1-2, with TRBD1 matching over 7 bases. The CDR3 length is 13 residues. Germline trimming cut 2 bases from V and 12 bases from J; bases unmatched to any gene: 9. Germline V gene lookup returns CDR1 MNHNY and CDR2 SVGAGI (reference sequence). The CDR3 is CASSYGQAGGNTF. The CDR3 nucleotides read TGTGCCAGCAGTTACGGACAGGCAGGAGGAAACACCTTC.

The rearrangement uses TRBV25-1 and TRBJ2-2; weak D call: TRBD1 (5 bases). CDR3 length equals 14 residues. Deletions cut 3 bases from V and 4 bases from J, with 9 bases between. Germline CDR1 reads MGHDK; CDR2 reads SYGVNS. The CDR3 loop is CASSENRFTGELFF. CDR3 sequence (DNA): TGTGCCAGCAGTGAGAACAGGTTCACCGGGGAGCTGTTTTTT. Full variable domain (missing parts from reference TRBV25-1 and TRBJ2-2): EADIYQTPRYLVIGTGKKITLECSQTMGHDKMYWYQQDPGMELHLIHYSYGVNSTEKGDLSSESTVSRIRTEHFPLTLESARPSHTSQYLCASSENRFTGELFFGEGSRLTVL.

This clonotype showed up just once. DNA of the CDR3: TGCAGTGCCAACCAGGGGTTCTGGCAAGAGACCCAGTACTTC. Amino acids: CSANQGFWQETQYF. V is TRBV20-1 and J is TRBJ2-5; possibly TRBD1 for D (6 bases). Germline CDR1 and CDR2: DFQATT and SNEGSKA (reference sequence). There are 14 residues in the CDR3. Trimming removed 6 bases at V and 2 bases at J, with 16 bases between.

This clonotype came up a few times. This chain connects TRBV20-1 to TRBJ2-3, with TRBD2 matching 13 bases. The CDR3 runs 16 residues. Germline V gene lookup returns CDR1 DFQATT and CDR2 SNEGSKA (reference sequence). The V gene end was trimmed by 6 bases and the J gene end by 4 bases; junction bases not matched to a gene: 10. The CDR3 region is CSALPGLAGRADTQYF. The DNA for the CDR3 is TGCAGTGCCCTGCCGGGACTAGCGGGACGGGCAGATACGCAGTATTTT.

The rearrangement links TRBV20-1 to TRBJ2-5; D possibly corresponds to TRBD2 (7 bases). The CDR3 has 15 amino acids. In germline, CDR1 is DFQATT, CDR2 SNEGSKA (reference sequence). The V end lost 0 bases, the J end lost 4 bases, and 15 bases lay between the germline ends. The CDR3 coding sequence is TGCAGTGCTAGAGATGCCCAAAGGGGGGGAGAGACCCAGTACTTC. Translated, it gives CSARDAQRGGETQYF.

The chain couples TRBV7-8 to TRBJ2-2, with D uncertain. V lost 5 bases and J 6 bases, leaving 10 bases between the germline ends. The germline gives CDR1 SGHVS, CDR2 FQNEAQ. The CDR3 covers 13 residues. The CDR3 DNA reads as TGTGCCAGCAGCCAAAGAGACTCCGGGGAGCTGTTTTTT. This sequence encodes CASSQRDSGELFF.

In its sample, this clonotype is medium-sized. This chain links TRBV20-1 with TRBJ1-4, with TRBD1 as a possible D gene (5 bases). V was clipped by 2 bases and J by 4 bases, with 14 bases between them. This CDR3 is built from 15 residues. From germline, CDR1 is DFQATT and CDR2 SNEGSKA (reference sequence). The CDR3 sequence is CSARPPGRSNEKLFF. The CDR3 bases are TGCAGTGCTAGACCTCCGGGACGGAGTAATGAAAAACTGTTTTTT.

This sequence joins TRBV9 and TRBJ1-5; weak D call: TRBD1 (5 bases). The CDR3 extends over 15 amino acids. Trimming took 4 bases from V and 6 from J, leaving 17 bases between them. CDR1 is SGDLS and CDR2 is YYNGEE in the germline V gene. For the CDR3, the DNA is TGTGCCAGCAGCCCAGGCGGGGCAGGTGGTCAGCCCCAGCATTTT. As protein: CASSPGGAGGQPQHF.

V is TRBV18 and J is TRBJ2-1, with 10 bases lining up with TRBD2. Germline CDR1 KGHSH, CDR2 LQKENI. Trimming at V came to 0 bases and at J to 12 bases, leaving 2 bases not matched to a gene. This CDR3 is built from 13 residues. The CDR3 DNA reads TGTGCCAGCTCACCACCCAGCGGGAGGGCGCAGTTCTTC. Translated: CASSPPSGRAQFF.

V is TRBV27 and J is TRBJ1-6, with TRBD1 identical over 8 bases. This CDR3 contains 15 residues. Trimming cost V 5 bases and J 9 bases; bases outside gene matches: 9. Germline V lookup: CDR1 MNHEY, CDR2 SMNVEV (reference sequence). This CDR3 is CASSPPDRALSPLHF. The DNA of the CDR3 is TGTGCCAGCAGTCCTCCGGACAGGGCGCTTTCACCCCTCCACTTT.

This CDR3 reads CASSRGQKETQYF. In DNA, the CDR3 is TGTGCCAGCAGTAGGGGGCAGAAAGAGACCCAGTACTTC. This chain uses TRBV12-3 or TRBV12-4 with TRBJ2-5; 7 nucleotides agree with TRBD1. This CDR3 has 13 residues. With 5 bases clipped from V and 3 bases from J, the junction kept 3 bases outside the gene matches.

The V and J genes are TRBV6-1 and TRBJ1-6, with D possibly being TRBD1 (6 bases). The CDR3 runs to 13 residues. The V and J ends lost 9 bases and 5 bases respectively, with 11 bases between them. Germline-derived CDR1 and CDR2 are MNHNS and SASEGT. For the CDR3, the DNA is TGTGCCAGTGAGGGACACAATAATTCACCCCTCCACTTT. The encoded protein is CASEGHNNSPLHF.

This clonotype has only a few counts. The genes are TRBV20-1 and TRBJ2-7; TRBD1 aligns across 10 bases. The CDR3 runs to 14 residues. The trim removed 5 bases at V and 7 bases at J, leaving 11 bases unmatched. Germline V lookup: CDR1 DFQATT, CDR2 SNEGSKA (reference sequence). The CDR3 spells CSALPGQGVFEQYF. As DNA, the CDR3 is TGCAGTGCTCTCCCCGGACAGGGGGTTTTTGAGCAGTACTTC.

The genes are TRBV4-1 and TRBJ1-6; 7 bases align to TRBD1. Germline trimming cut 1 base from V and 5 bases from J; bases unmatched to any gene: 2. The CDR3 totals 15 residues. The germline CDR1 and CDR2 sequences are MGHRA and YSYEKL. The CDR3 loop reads CASSQAGTDNSPLHF. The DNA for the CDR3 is TGCGCCAGCAGCCAAGCTGGGACAGATAATTCACCCCTCCACTTT.

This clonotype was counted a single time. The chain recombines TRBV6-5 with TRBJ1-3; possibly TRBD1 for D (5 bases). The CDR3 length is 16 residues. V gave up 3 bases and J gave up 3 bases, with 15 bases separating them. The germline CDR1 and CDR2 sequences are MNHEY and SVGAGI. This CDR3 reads CASSYGAGTGGNTIYF. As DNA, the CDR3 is TGTGCCAGCAGTTATGGGGCAGGGACCGGTGGAAACACCATATATTTT.

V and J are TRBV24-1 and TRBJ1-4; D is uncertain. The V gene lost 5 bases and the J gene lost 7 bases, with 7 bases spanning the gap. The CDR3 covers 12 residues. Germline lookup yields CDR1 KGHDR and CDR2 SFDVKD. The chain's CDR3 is CATSGGGEKLFF. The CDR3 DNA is TGTGCCACCAGTGGGGGAGGTGAAAAACTGTTTTTT.

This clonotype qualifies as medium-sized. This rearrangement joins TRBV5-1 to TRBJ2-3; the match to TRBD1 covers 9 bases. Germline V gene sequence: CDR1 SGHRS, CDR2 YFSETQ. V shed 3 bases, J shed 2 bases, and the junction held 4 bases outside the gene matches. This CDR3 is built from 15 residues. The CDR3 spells CASSSGTGNTDTQYF. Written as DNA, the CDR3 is TGCGCCAGCAGCTCCGGGACAGGGAACACAGATACGCAGTATTTT.

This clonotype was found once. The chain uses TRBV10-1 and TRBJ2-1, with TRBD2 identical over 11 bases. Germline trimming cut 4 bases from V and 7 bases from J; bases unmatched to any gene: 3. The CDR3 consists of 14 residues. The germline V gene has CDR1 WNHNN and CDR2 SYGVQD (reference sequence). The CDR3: CASSGIAGGNEQFF. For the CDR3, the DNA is TGCGCCAGCAGTGGTATAGCGGGAGGGAATGAGCAGTTCTTC.

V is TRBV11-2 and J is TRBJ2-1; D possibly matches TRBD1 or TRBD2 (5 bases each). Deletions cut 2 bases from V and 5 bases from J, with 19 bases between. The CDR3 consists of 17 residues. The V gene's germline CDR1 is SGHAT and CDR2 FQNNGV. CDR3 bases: TGTGCCAGCAGCTTACCCGAGGGGTTTATCGGCGACAATGAGCAGTTCTTC. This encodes CASSLPEGFIGDNEQFF.

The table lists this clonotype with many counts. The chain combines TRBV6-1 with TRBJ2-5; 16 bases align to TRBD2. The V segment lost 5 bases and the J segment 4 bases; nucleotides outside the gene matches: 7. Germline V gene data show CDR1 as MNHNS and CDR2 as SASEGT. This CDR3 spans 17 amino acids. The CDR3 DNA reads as TGTGCCAGCAGTCCGGGGACTAGCGGGGGGGCCCCAGAGACCCAGTACTTC. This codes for CASSPGTSGGAPETQYF.

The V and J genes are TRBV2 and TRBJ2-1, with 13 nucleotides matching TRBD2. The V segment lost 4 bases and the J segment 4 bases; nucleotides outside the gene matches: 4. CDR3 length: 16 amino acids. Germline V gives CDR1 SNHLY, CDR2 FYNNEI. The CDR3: CASSGGLAGAYNEQFF. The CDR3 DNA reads TGTGCCAGCAGTGGCGGACTAGCGGGAGCTTACAATGAGCAGTTCTTC.

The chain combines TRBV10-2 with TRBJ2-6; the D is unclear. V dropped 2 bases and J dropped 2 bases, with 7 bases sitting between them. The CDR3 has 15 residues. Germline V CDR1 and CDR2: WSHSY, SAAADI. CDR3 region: CASSEANPGANVLTF. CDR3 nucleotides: TGCGCCAGCAGTGAGGCCAACCCTGGGGCCAACGTCCTGACTTTC.

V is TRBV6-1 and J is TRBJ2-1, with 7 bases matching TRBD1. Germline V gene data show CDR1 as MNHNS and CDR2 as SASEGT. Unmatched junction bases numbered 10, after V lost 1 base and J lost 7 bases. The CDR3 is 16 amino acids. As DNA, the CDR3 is TGTGCCAGCAGTGAAGAGGGGGCTACCTATGTAAATGAGCAGTTCTTC. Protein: CASSEEGATYVNEQFF.

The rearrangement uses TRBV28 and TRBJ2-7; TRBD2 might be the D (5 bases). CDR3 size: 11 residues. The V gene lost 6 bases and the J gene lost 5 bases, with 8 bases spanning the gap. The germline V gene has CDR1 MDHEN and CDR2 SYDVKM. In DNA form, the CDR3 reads TGTGCCAGCAGATGGACTCACGAGCAGTACTTC. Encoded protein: CASRWTHEQYF.

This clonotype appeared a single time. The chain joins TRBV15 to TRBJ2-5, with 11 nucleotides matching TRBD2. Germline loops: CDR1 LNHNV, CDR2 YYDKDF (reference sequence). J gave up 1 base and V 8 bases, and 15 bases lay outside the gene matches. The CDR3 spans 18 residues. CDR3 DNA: TGTGCCACCCTATCGGGCCCTAGCGGGAGGACCTCCCAAGAGACCCAGTACTTC. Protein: CATLSGPSGRTSQETQYF.

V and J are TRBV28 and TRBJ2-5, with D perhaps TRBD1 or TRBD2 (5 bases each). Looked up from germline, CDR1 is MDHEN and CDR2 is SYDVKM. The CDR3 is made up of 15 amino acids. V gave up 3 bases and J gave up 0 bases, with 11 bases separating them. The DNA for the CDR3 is TGTGCCAGCAGTTTGGGACGGATTCACCAAGAGACCCAGTACTTC. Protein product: CASSLGRIHQETQYF.